This entry lists 10 T cell receptor beta chains sequenced from one sample in a study of T cell repertoires and HLA-DP antigens. Their target antigens are unknown. Clones were sequenced by immunoSEQ multiplex PCR, and TCRdb holds only the in-frame ones, with some missing. The sample shows fewer than 75,000 clones, roughly 78% of them seen only once. Sequencing input: CD4+ T cells from PBMCs. The source is a man in his 60s in good health and CMV-seronegative.

The rearrangement uses TRBV9 and TRBJ2-4; possibly TRBD2 for D (5 bases). V lost 0 bases and J 4 bases, leaving 17 bases between the germline ends. Germline V CDR1 and CDR2: SGDLS, YYNGEE. The CDR3 is made up of 17 amino acids. The CDR3 nucleotides are TGTGCCAGCAGCGTAGCGGTGGCGGGTCAACTGAAAAACATTCAGTACTTC. Translating gives CASSVAVAGQLKNIQYF.

This clone showed up just a few times. The CDR3 DNA is TGTGCCACCAGTCTAGCCAGGGAGTACAATGAGCAGTTCTTC. Translated: CATSLAREYNEQFF. This chain uses TRBV15 with TRBJ2-1; the D call may be TRBD1 or TRBD2 (5 bases each). Germline-derived CDR1 and CDR2 are LNHNV and YYDKDF (reference sequence). The CDR3 is 14 residues long. Trimming shortened V by 6 bases and J by 4 bases, and 13 bases separated the two germline ends.

V is TRBV25-1 and J is TRBJ2-1, with 7 positions matching TRBD1. J was trimmed by 6 bases and V by 5 bases; bases with no gene match: 10. Germline CDR1 reads MGHDK; CDR2 reads SYGVNS. The CDR3 length is 15 residues. The CDR3 DNA reads as TGTGCCAGCAGTCCCCAGCGGACAGGACCCAATGAGCAGTTCTTC. It specifies CASSPQRTGPNEQFF.

The chain combines TRBV5-1 with TRBJ2-5; the match to TRBD2 covers 8 bases. The CDR3 length is 15 residues. After removal of 0 bases from V and 5 bases from J, the junction contained 6 bases not matched to a gene. CDR1 is SGHRS, CDR2 YFSETQ, per germline. CDR3: CASSLDGRAGETQYF. The CDR3 DNA sequence: TGCGCCAGCAGCTTGGACGGGAGGGCCGGGGAGACCCAGTACTTC.

This clone appeared a single time. The chain recombines TRBV7-8 with TRBJ1-2, with D perhaps matching TRBD1 (6 bases). Germline CDR1 SGHVS, CDR2 FQNEAQ. V lost 0 bases and J lost 8, with 10 bases in between. The CDR3 consists of 13 residues. The CDR3 spells CASSLAGGGGYTF. The CDR3 coding sequence is TGTGCCAGCAGCTTAGCGGGGGGCGGAGGCTACACCTTC.

This clone appeared a few times. V usage is TRBV15 and J usage is TRBJ2-7; TRBD1 matches 12 bases. Trimming cost V 5 bases and J 6 bases; bases outside gene matches: 2. This CDR3 contains 13 residues. Looked up from germline, CDR1 is LNHNV and CDR2 is YYDKDF (reference sequence). The CDR3 DNA follows: TGTGCCACCAGCCGGGACAGGGGGCGCGAGCAGTACGTC. Translation gives CATSRDRGREQYV.

The chain links TRBV7-3 to TRBJ2-1; the D call may be TRBD1 or TRBD2 (6 bases each). The CDR3 has 16 amino acids. Per the germline V gene, CDR1 is SGHTA and CDR2 is FQGTGA. Between the trimmed V and J ends, which lost 6 bases and 9 bases, there was a span of 24 bases. In nucleotides, the CDR3 is TGTGCCAGCAGTCGGCGGGGCAGGGGATACGAAGGTGAGCAGTTCTTC. This codes for CASSRRGRGYEGEQFF.

CDR3 DNA: TGTGCCAGCAGAAAGCAAGTCTGGGGACACACCTTCACCGGGGAGCTGTTTTTT. Residues: CASRKQVWGHTFTGELFF. The chain is built from TRBV5-4 and TRBJ2-2; possible D gene TRBD1, 6 bases. Deletions cut 5 bases from V and 4 bases from J, with 24 bases between. CDR1 and CDR2 from the germline V gene are SGHNT and YYREEE (reference sequence). CDR3 length equals 18 residues.

CDR3 sequence reads: CAWTPGQMNTEAFF. The CDR3 region has the DNA TGTGCCTGGACCCCGGGACAGATGAACACTGAAGCTTTCTTT. The J gene is TRBJ1-1, the V gene TRBV30; 7 nucleotides align to TRBD1. Trimming removed 4 bases from V and 0 bases from J; junction bases left unmatched: 5. The CDR3 loop spans 14 amino acids. In germline, CDR1 is GTSNPN, CDR2 SVGIG (reference sequence).

The gene calls are TRBV19 and TRBJ2-1, with 16 bases lining up with TRBD2. Germline lookup yields CDR1 LNHDA and CDR2 SQIVND (reference sequence). Trimming cost V 5 bases and J 10 bases; bases outside gene matches: 5. CDR3 length: 15 amino acids. The CDR3 loop reads CASSQGTSGRGEQFF. Written as DNA, the CDR3 is TGTGCCAGTAGTCAGGGGACTAGCGGGAGGGGCGAGCAGTTCTTC.